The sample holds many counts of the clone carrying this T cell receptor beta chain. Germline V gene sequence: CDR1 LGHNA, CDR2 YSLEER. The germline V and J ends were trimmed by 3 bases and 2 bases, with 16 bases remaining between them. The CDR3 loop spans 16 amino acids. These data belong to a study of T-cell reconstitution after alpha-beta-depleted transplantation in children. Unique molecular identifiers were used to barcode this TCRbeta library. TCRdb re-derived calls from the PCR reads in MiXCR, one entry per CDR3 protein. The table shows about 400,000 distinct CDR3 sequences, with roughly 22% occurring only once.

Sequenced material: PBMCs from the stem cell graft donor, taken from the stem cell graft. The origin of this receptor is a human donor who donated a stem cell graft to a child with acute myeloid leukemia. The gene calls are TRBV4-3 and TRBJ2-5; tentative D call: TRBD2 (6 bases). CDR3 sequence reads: CASSHLNLAKQETQYF. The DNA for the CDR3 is TGCGCCAGCAGCCACCTAAATCTAGCGAAACAAGAGACCCAGTACTTC.